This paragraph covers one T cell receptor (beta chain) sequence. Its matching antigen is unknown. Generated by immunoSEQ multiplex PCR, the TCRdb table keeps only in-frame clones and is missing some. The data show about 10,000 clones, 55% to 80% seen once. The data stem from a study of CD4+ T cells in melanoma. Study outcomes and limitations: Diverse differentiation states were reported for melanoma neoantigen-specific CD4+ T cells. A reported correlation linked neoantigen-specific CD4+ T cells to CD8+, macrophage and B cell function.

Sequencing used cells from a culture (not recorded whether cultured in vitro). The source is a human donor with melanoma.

The CDR3 loop reads CASSTGRIYTGELFF. Here the CDR3 DNA reads TGTGCCAGTAGTACGGGGAGAATCTACACCGGGGAGCTGTTTTTT. The chain joins TRBV19 to TRBJ2-2, with TRBD2 as a possible D gene (5 bases). Germline V gives CDR1 LNHDA, CDR2 SQIVND (reference sequence). Trimming took 4 bases from V and 3 from J, leaving 12 bases between them. The CDR3 runs to 15 residues.